The next 27 T cell receptor beta chains were all read from a single sample in a study of T cells in Graves' hyperthyroidism and ophthalmopathy. RNA transcripts served as the template for amplifying TCR beta CDR3 regions. Researchers ran a first-round RT-PCR on the TCR CDR3 using the HTBI primer set. TCRdb itself ran the multiplex PCR reads through MiXCR, one entry per CDR3 protein. The sample lists more than 300,000 distinct CDR3 sequences, approximately 15% occurring once. The source material was blood. The receptors were sampled from a woman in her twenties or thirties with Graves' hyperthyroidism.

This clonotype came up many times. The rearrangement uses TRBV24-1 and TRBJ2-3; D perhaps matches TRBD1 (6 bases). The CDR3 totals 13 residues. The V gene's germline CDR1 is KGHDR and CDR2 SFDVKD. Trimming removed 7 bases at V and 3 bases at J, with 10 bases between. The CDR3 nucleotides read TGTGCCACCAGACAGGGTAGTACAGATACGCAGTATTTT. Encoded protein: CATRQGSTDTQYF.

This clonotype has ten or more counts. This chain connects TRBV20-1 to TRBJ1-6; D is perhaps TRBD1 (6 bases). V lost 3 bases, J lost 4 bases, and 13 bases lay in between. This CDR3 region has 15 residues. The germline gives CDR1 DFQATT, CDR2 SNEGSKA (reference sequence). CDR3 amino acids: CSASANRAYNSPLHF. CDR3 bases: TGCAGTGCTAGCGCAAACAGGGCGTATAATTCACCCCTCCACTTT.

Ten or more counts support this clonotype. The chain couples TRBV29-1 to TRBJ2-3; D remains unclear. The V end lost 6 bases, the J end lost 5 bases, and 9 bases lay between the germline ends. CDR3 length equals 11 residues. Germline loops: CDR1 SQVTM, CDR2 ANQGSEA. The CDR3 reads CSVHHGDTQYF. The DNA of the CDR3 is TGCAGCGTCCATCACGGAGATACGCAGTATTTT.

The chain employs TRBV6-2 or TRBV6-3 and TRBJ2-1; 10 positions match TRBD2. V lost 5 bases and J lost 3; bases outside the gene matches: 10. Germline loops: CDR1 MNHEY, CDR2 SVGEGT. There are 17 residues in the CDR3. The CDR3 bases are TGTGCCAGCAGTGTGCGGCTAGCGGGAGATGTCTACAATGAGCAGTTCTTC. Amino acid sequence: CASSVRLAGDVYNEQFF.

This chain links TRBV30 with TRBJ2-5; unclear D gene. Germline CDR1 and CDR2: GTSNPN and SVGIG (reference sequence). Deletions cut 4 bases from V and 5 bases from J, with 8 bases between. The CDR3 sequence is 11 residues long. In DNA form, the CDR3 reads TGTGCCTGGACCCTTCGGGAGACCCAGTACTTC. Translating gives CAWTLRETQYF. Full variable domain (missing parts from reference TRBV30 and TRBJ2-5): SQTIHQWPATLVQPVGSPLSLECTVEGTSNPNLYWYRQAAGRGLQLLFYSVGIGQISSEVPQNLSASRPQDRQFILSSKKLLLSDSGFYLCAWTLRETQYFGPGTRLLVL.

This clonotype has just a few counts. J is TRBJ2-7 and V is TRBV13; possibly TRBD1 for D (5 bases). CDR1 PRHDT and CDR2 FYEKMQ come from the germline V gene (reference sequence). This CDR3 has 16 amino acids. Trimming shortened V by 6 bases and J by 1 base, and 19 bases separated the two germline ends. The CDR3 DNA sequence: TGTGCCAGCAGTTCCCTCCAGGGCCCGACTTCCTACGAGCAGTACTTC. Translation gives CASSSLQGPTSYEQYF.

The table lists this clonotype with many counts. V usage is TRBV2 and J usage is TRBJ2-5; D remains ambiguous. The CDR3 loop spans 14 amino acids. Trimming stripped 8 bases from V and 4 bases from J, with 17 bases between. Germline CDR1 and CDR2: SNHLY and FYNNEI. The CDR3 DNA reads as TGTGCCAGCCGGAAGGGCAGCCTGGGAGAGACCCAGTACTTC. Translation gives CASRKGSLGETQYF.

At least ten counts were recorded for this clonotype. The rearrangement joins TRBV12-3 or TRBV12-4 to TRBJ1-2, with D unresolved. V gave up 5 bases and J gave up 5 bases, with 15 bases separating them. CDR3 length: 14 amino acids. Here the CDR3 reads CASSGTRAGYGYTF. CDR3 in DNA: TGTGCCAGCAGTGGCACTAGAGCGGGGTATGGCTACACCTTC.

The chain joins TRBV28 to TRBJ2-7; possible D gene TRBD2, 6 bases. The V gene lost 7 bases and the J gene lost 4 bases, with 14 bases spanning the gap. Germline CDR1 MDHEN, CDR2 SYDVKM. CDR3 length: 13 residues. CDR3 sequence (DNA): TGTGCCAGCAAGGAAGGCGGGGAATACGAGCAGTACTTC. Residues: CASKEGGEYEQYF.

This clonotype has only a few counts. The rearrangement links TRBV18 to TRBJ2-6; no reliable D call. V was trimmed by 0 bases and J by 0 bases, leaving 3 bases between them. The V gene's germline CDR1 is KGHSH and CDR2 LQKENI. The CDR3 runs 15 residues. The CDR3 DNA reads TGTGCCAGCTCACCACCGCGCTCTGGGGCCAACGTCCTGACTTTC. This encodes CASSPPRSGANVLTF. Supplemented by reference TRBV18 and TRBJ2-6, the full variable domain reads NAGVMQNPRHLVRRRGQEARLRCSPMKGHSHVYWYRQLPEEGLKFMVYLQKENIIDESGMPKERFSAEFPKEGPSILRIQQVVRGDSAAYFCASSPPRSGANVLTFGAGSRLTVL.

This clonotype was observed many times. The chain employs TRBV11-2 and TRBJ2-1; D is ambiguous. The germline V gene has CDR1 SGHAT and CDR2 FQNNGV. V shed 5 bases and J shed 5 bases, with 10 bases lying between them. The CDR3 totals 13 residues. The DNA for the CDR3 is TGTGCCAGCAGCGGGGTGCTAAACAATGAGCAGTTCTTC. Amino acids: CASSGVLNNEQFF.

As concerns this clonotype: A much larger clone lies one base from this, so it may be a read error. V gene TRBV6-5 combines with J gene TRBJ1-1; D not resolved. Germline V CDR1 and CDR2: MNHEY, SVGAGI. The CDR3 length is 15 residues. Trimming left V 2 bases short and J 4 bases short, with 14 bases between. CDR3 residues: CASSYLIGRGTEAFF. CDR3 DNA: TGTGCCAGCAGTTACCTTATAGGGAGAGGCACTGAAGCTTTCTTT.

This clonotype was seen a few times. DNA for the CDR3: TGTGCCAGCGTACGACCGGGACTGAGCTCCTACGAGCAGTACTTC. It yields the protein CASVRPGLSSYEQYF. The chain joins TRBV2 to TRBJ2-7, with D perhaps TRBD2 (6 bases). V was shortened by 8 bases and J by 0 bases, with 17 bases between the two germline ends. CDR1 is SNHLY and CDR2 is FYNNEI in the germline V gene. The CDR3 is 15 amino acids.

This clonotype was seen a handful of times. The chain recombines TRBV10-3 with TRBJ2-7; D possibly matches TRBD1 or TRBD2 (5 bases each). This CDR3 is 13 amino acids long. The germline CDR1 and CDR2 sequences are ENHRY and SYGVKD. The ends were cut back, 8 bases at V and 4 bases at J, with 15 bases in the middle. The CDR3 region is CAISDPGPYEQYF. CDR3 coding DNA: TGTGCCATCTCGGATCCGGGGCCATACGAGCAGTACTTC.

There are many counts of this clonotype. The rearrangement joins TRBV28 to TRBJ2-1; D might be TRBD2 (5 bases). V was shortened by 8 bases and J by 2 bases, with 13 bases between the two germline ends. The germline gives CDR1 MDHEN, CDR2 SYDVKM. The CDR3 is 14 amino acids. The CDR3 DNA follows: TGTGCCAGCCGCGGTCCGGAGGCCTACAATGAGCAGTTCTTC. Protein sequence: CASRGPEAYNEQFF.

The sample holds a few counts of this clonotype. CDR3 sequence (DNA): TGTGCCAGCAGCTACCCGGGGGAGCAGTACTTC. It yields the protein CASSYPGEQYF. This chain connects TRBV28 to TRBJ2-7, with D possibly matching TRBD2 (5 bases). Germline CDR1 is MDHEN and CDR2 is SYDVKM. Trimming removed 6 bases at V and 7 bases at J, with 10 bases between. This CDR3 comprises 11 residues.

This clonotype has only a few counts. V gene TRBV9 combines with J gene TRBJ2-7; 9 nucleotides match TRBD1. The CDR3 is made up of 14 amino acids. The V gene end was trimmed by 0 bases and the J gene end by 6 bases; junction bases not matched to a gene: 4. Germline-derived CDR1 and CDR2 are SGDLS and YYNGEE. The CDR3 here is CASSVGGQGSEQYF. CDR3 DNA sequence: TGTGCCAGCAGCGTAGGAGGACAGGGGAGCGAGCAGTACTTC. The whole variable domain, filled in from reference TRBV9 and TRBJ2-7, reads DSGVTQTPKHLITATGQRVTLRCSPRSGDLSVYWYQQSLDQGLQFLIQYYNGEERAKGNILERFSAQQFPDLHSELNLSSLELGDSALYFCASSVGGQGSEQYFGPGTRLTVT.

The chain employs TRBV18 and TRBJ2-1; D might be TRBD1 (6 bases). This CDR3 is built from 12 residues. V lost 4 bases, J lost 7 bases, and 8 bases lay in between. Germline V gene lookup returns CDR1 KGHSH and CDR2 LQKENI. CDR3 region: CASSRGRNEQFF. Here the CDR3 DNA reads TGTGCCAGCTCACGGGGGCGGAATGAGCAGTTCTTC. Drawing the rest from reference TRBV18 and TRBJ2-1, the complete variable domain is NAGVMQNPRHLVRRRGQEARLRCSPMKGHSHVYWYRQLPEEGLKFMVYLQKENIIDESGMPKERFSAEFPKEGPSILRIQQVVRGDSAAYFCASSRGRNEQFFGPGTRLTVL.

The chain combines TRBV7-2 with TRBJ2-6; D call uncertain. In germline, CDR1 is SGHTA, CDR2 FQGNSA. This CDR3 is 12 amino acids long. V was pared by 1 base and J by 17 bases, with 12 bases between. The CDR3 protein is CASSLGKFPMTF. For the CDR3, the DNA is TGTGCCAGCAGCTTAGGGAAGTTTCCCATGACTTTC.

This chain links TRBV12-3 or TRBV12-4 with TRBJ2-3, with TRBD1 matching 7 bases. V dropped 7 bases and J dropped 1; count of bases not matched to a gene: 5. The CDR3 has 14 amino acids. CDR3 amino acids: CASTHRGGTDTQYF. In DNA, the CDR3 is TGTGCCAGCACCCACAGGGGCGGCACAGATACGCAGTATTTT.

In its sample, this clonotype was seen many times. This chain links TRBV9 with TRBJ2-5, with TRBD1 matching 9 bases. Germline assignment: CDR1 SGDLS and CDR2 YYNGEE. The CDR3 is 15 amino acids. With 4 bases clipped from V and 3 bases from J, the junction kept 7 bases outside the gene matches. This chain's CDR3 is CASSPSTGGEETQYF. As DNA, the CDR3 is TGTGCCAGCAGCCCCTCCACAGGGGGCGAAGAGACCCAGTACTTC.

This clonotype was picked up a small number of times. The genes are TRBV5-6 and TRBJ2-3; 8 positions match TRBD2. V lost 2 bases to trimming and J lost 4 bases; unmatched junction nucleotides: 6. The CDR3 has 15 residues. Germline CDR1 is SGHDT and CDR2 is YYEEEE. For the CDR3, the DNA is TGTGCCAGCAGCTTCCCGGGACTAGGGGCAGATACGCAGTATTTT. Translation: CASSFPGLGADTQYF. Drawing the rest from reference TRBV5-6 and TRBJ2-3, the complete variable domain is DAGVTQSPTHLIKTRGQQVTLRCSPKSGHDTVSWYQQALGQGPQFIFQYYEEEERQRGNFPDRFSGHQFPNYSSELNVNALLLGDSALYLCASSFPGLGADTQYFGPGTRLTVL.

In this sample, this clonotype turned up once. This chain joins TRBV6-1 and TRBJ2-4; unclear D gene. Germline V gene data show CDR1 as MNHNS and CDR2 as SASEGT. The CDR3 totals 11 residues. Trimming pared 2 bases from V and 8 bases from J, leaving 4 bases between. CDR3 DNA sequence: TGTGCCAGCAGTGAATTGCACATTCAGTACTTC. Translation gives CASSELHIQYF.

This clonotype was seen many times. The chain carries TRBV3-1 and TRBJ1-2; no definite D call. Germline CDR1 LGHDT, CDR2 YNNKEL (reference sequence). The CDR3 has 14 amino acids. V lost 4 bases, J lost 1 base, and 10 bases lay in between. The CDR3 region has the DNA TGTGCCAGCAGCCCCCCGACGGATAACTATGGCTACACCTTC. It specifies CASSPPTDNYGYTF.

This clonotype showed up just a few times. This chain connects TRBV5-5 to TRBJ2-2; D is uncertain. Germline lookup yields CDR1 SGHKS and CDR2 YYEKEE (reference sequence). The CDR3 length is 14 residues. Between the trimmed V and J ends, which lost 0 bases and 5 bases, there was a span of 8 bases. The chain's CDR3 is CASSLGAETGELFF. CDR3 DNA sequence: TGTGCCAGCAGCTTGGGGGCGGAGACCGGGGAGCTGTTTTTT.

This clonotype has ten or more counts. The gene calls are TRBV12-3 or TRBV12-4 and TRBJ2-1; 10 positions match TRBD2. The trim removed 5 bases at V and 0 bases at J, leaving 7 bases unmatched. CDR3 size: 17 residues. The CDR3 region has the DNA TGTGCCAGCAGTACCCCAGCGGGAGGGCACTCCTACAATGAGCAGTTCTTC. This sequence encodes CASSTPAGGHSYNEQFF.

This clonotype was recorded many times. The rearrangement joins TRBV20-1 to TRBJ2-2; D is ambiguous. This CDR3 has 11 amino acids. Trimming left V 3 bases short and J 7 bases short, with 6 bases between. Germline V gene data show CDR1 as DFQATT and CDR2 as SNEGSKA (reference sequence). The CDR3 loop is CSASLDGELFF. The CDR3, as DNA: TGCAGTGCTAGTTTGGACGGGGAGCTGTTTTTT.